A selection of T cell receptor beta chains follows, all from one sample in a study of identical twins. MiXCR was run by TCRdb on the 5' RACE reads, yielding one entry per CDR3 protein. The table has just under 650,000 distinct CDR3 sequences, roughly 7.1% seen once; the top ten hold 1.6%. This sample also appeared in a second study, on yellow fever vaccine responses in identical twins.

The sample taken for sequencing was PBMCs. These receptor sequences come from a woman under 30 in good health. Both conserved end residues are part of each CDR3. Fields, in order: J gene, V gene, clone size, D gene, CDR3 DNA, CDR3 protein. A D gene is named only where the DNA matches it firmly. Expanded clones get a size class; other rows say once, few or many, or leave the size out.

J: TRBJ2-6; V: TRBV18; size: many; D: -; DNA: TGTGCCAGCTCACCCGTTATCCTCTCTGGGGCCAACGTCCTGACTTTC; CDR3: CASSPVILSGANVLTF
J: TRBJ1-6; V: TRBV12-3/TRBV12-4; size: many; D: -; DNA: TGTGCCAGCAGTCCTGTCCTGGACTCACCCCTCCACTTT; CDR3: CASSPVLDSPLHF
J: TRBJ1-5; V: TRBV3-1; size: -; D: TRBD1; DNA: TGTGCCAGCAGCCCAGACAGGGGTTTGAGCAATCAGCCCCAGCATTTT; CDR3: CASSPDRGLSNQPQHF
J: TRBJ2-5; V: TRBV15; size: -; D: TRBD2; DNA: TGTGCCACCAGCAGAAGGGGTAGCGGGGAAAGGACCCAGTACTTC; CDR3: CATSRRGSGERTQYF
J: TRBJ1-6; V: TRBV7-3; size: -; D: -; DNA: TGTGCCAGCAGCTTTACCCCGACAACTACACCCCTCCACTTT; CDR3: CASSFTPTTTPLHF
J: TRBJ1-2; V: TRBV2; size: few; D: -; DNA: TGTGCCAGCATTAAGAACGGAGCAGAAGGAGATGGCTACACCTTC; CDR3: CASIKNGAEGDGYTF
J: TRBJ2-6; V: TRBV20-1; size: few; D: -; DNA: TGCAGTGCTAGGGGCGGGGCTGGGGCCAACGTCCTGACTTTC; CDR3: CSARGGAGANVLTF
J: TRBJ1-2; V: TRBV7-8; size: many; D: -; DNA: TGTGCCAGCAGCCCCAGGGCCGACTATGGCTACACCTTC; CDR3: CASSPRADYGYTF
J: TRBJ1-2; V: TRBV7-9; size: few; D: -; DNA: TGTGCCAGCAGCTTAGGACCGGGAGGAGAGGATGGCTACACCTTC; CDR3: CASSLGPGGEDGYTF
J: TRBJ2-1; V: TRBV10-3; size: few; D: TRBD1; DNA: TGTGCCATCAGTGAAAACAGGGGAAACTACAATGAGCAGTTCTTC; CDR3: CAISENRGNYNEQFF
J: TRBJ2-7; V: TRBV3-1; size: many; D: -; DNA: TGTGCCAGCAGCCAAAGAGGCGAGCAGTACTTC; CDR3: CASSQRGEQYF
J: TRBJ2-1; V: TRBV5-1; size: many; D: -; DNA: TGCGCCAGCAGCTTGGAGAATTATCCCACAGACCAGTTCTTC; CDR3: CASSLENYPTDQFF
J: TRBJ2-5; V: TRBV7-8; size: -; D: -; DNA: TGTGCCAGCAGCTTGAGGGTATTCCAAGAGACCCAGTACTTC; CDR3: CASSLRVFQETQYF
J: TRBJ2-7; V: TRBV3-1; size: many; D: TRBD1; DNA: TGTGCCAGCAGCCACGGGACAGGCTCCTACGAGCAGTACTTC; CDR3: CASSHGTGSYEQYF
J: TRBJ2-2; V: TRBV20-1; size: few; D: -; DNA: TGCAGTGCTAGAGGTGACGGCCGCACCGGGGAGCTGTTTTTT; CDR3: CSARGDGRTGELFF
J: TRBJ2-5; V: TRBV12-3/TRBV12-4; size: few; D: TRBD2; DNA: TGTGCCAGCAGTTTAGCTCTAGCGGGGAAAGAGACCCAGTACTTC; CDR3: CASSLALAGKETQYF